By its share, the clone carrying this TCR beta chain is medium-sized. This record comes from a study of sequential checkpoint blockade in melanoma. About the research overall: Under 25 patients had matched tumor biopsies before treatment and at week 13 after nivolumab or ipilimumab alone.

The trim removed 3 bases at V and 8 bases at J, leaving 7 bases unmatched. Per the germline V gene, CDR1 is MNHGY and CDR2 is SAAAGT. The CDR3 consists of 14 residues. As to treatment: randomized to nivolumab then ipilimumab (arm A) or the reverse (arm B). Profiling relied on immunoSEQ multiplex PCR, and the TCRdb table lists in-frame clones only, not all of them. The sample includes roughly 5,000 clones, over 20% seen only once; the top ten take over 8%. The V call is TRBV6-8, the J call TRBJ2-1; 7 positions agree with TRBD2. Sequenced here: tumor tissue (inferred from file names), sampled from a patient given nivolumab and ipilimumab in sequence. The receptor's source is a human donor with melanoma. CDR3: CASSYGGRVDEQFF. CDR3 coding DNA: TGTGCCAGCAGTTATGGTGGGAGGGTCGATGAGCAGTTCTTC.